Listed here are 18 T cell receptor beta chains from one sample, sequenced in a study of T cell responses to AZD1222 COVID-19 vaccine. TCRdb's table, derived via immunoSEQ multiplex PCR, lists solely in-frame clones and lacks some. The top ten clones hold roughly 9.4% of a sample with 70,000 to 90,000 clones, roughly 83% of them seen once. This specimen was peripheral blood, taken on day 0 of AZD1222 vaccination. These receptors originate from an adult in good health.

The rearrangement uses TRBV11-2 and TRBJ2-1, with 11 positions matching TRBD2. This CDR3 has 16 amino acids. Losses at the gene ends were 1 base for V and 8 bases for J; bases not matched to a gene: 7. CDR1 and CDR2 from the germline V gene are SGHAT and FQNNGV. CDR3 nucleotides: TGTGCCAGCAGCTTAGGTCTAGCGGGGGGTTTCGATGAGCAGTTCTTC. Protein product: CASSLGLAGGFDEQFF.

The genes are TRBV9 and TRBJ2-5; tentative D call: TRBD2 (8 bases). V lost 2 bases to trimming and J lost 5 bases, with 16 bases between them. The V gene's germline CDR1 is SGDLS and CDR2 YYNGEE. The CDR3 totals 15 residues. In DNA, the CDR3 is TGTGCCAGCAGCGTCTCCGGGAGGGGGCCGGAGACCCAGTACTTC. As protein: CASSVSGRGPETQYF.

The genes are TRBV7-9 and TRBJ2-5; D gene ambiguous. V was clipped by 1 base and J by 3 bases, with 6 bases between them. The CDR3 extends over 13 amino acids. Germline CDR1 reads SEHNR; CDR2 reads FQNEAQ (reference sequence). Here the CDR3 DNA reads TGTGCCAGCAGCTTAGGATGGGAAGAGACCCAGTACTTC. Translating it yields CASSLGWEETQYF. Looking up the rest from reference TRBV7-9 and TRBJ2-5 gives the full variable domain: DTGVSQNPRHKITKRGQNVTFRCDPISEHNRLYWYRQTLGQGPEFLTYFQNEAQLEKSRLLSDRFSAERPKGSFSTLEIQRTEQGDSAMYLCASSLGWEETQYFGPGTRLLVL.

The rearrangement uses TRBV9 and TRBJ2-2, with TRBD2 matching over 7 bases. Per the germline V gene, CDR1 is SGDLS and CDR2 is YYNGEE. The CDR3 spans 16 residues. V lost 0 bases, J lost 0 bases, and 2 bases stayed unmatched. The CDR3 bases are TGTGCCAGCAGCGTAGGCGGGAGTTCGAACACCGGGGAGCTGTTTTTT. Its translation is CASSVGGSSNTGELFF.

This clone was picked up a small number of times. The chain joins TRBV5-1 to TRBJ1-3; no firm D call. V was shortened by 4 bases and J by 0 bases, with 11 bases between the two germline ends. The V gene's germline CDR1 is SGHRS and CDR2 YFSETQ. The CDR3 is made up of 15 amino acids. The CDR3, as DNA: TGCGCCAGCAGCCTGGCGCCATTCTCTGGAAACACCATATATTTT. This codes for CASSLAPFSGNTIYF. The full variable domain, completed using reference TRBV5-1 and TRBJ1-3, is KAGVTQTPRYLIKTRGQQVTLSCSPISGHRSVSWYQQTPGQGLQFLFEYFSETQRNKGNFPGRFSGRQFSNSRSEMNVSTLELGDSALYLCASSLAPFSGNTIYFGEGSWLTVV.

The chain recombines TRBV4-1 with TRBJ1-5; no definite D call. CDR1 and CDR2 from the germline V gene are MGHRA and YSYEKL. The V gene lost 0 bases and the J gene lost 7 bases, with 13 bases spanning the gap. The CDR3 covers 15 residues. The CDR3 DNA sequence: TGCGCCAGCAGCCAAGATCTGGCCAGAAGGCAGCCCCAGCATTTT. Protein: CASSQDLARRQPQHF.

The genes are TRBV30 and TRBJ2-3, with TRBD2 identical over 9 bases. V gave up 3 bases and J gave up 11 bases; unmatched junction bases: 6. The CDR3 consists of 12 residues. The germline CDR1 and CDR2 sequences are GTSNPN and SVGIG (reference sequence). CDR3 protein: CAWSRGAGGQYF. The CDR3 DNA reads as TGTGCCTGGAGCAGAGGAGCGGGAGGGCAGTATTTT. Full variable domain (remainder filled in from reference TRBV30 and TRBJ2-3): SQTIHQWPATLVQPVGSPLSLECTVEGTSNPNLYWYRQAAGRGLQLLFYSVGIGQISSEVPQNLSASRPQDRQFILSSKKLLLSDSGFYLCAWSRGAGGQYFGPGTRLTVL.

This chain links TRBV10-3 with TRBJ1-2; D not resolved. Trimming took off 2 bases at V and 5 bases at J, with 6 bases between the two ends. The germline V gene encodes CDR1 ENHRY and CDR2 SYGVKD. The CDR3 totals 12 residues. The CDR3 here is CAISESGYGYTF. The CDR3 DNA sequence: TGTGCCATCAGTGAGAGCGGGTATGGCTACACCTTC.

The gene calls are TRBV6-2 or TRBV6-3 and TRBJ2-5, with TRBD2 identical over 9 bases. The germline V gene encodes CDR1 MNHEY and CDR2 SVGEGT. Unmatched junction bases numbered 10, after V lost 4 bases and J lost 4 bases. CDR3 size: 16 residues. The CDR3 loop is CASSWVAGARGETQYF. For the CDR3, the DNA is TGTGCCAGCAGTTGGGTAGCGGGAGCGAGGGGAGAGACCCAGTACTTC.

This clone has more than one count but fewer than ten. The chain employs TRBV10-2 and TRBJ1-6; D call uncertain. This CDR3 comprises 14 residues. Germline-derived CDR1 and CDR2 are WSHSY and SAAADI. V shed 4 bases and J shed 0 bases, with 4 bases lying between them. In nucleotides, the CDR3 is TGCGCCAGCAGTGGGGGCTCCTATAATTCACCCCTCCACTTT. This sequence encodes CASSGGSYNSPLHF.

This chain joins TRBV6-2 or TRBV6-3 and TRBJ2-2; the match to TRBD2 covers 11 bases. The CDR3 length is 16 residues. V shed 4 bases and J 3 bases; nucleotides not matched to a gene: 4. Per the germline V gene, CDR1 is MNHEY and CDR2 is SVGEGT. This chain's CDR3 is CASSWGLADDTGELFF. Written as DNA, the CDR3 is TGTGCCAGCAGTTGGGGACTAGCGGACGACACCGGGGAGCTGTTTTTT.

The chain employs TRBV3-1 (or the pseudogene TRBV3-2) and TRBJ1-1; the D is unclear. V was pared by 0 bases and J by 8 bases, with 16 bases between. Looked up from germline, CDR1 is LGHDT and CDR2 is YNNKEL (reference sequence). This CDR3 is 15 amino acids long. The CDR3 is CASSQDFTLLAEAFF. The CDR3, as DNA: TGTGCCAGCAGCCAAGATTTTACCCTGCTGGCGGAAGCTTTCTTT.

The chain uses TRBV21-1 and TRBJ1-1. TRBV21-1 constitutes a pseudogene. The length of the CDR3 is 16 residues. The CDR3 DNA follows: TGTGCCAGCAGCAAAGGGAAGGGGGGCGAGGGAGCTGAAGCTTTCTTT. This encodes CASSKGKGGEGAEAFF.

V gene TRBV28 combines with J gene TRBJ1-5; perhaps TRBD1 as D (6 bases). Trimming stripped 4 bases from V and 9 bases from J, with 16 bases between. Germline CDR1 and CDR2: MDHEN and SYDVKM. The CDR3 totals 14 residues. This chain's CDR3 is CASSSPGAARPQHF. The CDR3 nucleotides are TGTGCCAGCAGTTCCCCGGGGGCCGCACGGCCCCAGCATTTT.

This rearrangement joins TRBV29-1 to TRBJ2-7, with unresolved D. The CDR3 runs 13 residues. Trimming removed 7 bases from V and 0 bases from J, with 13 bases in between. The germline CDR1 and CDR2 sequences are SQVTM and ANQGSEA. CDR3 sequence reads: CSGLAESSYEQYF. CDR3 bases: TGCAGCGGGTTGGCCGAGAGCTCCTACGAGCAGTACTTC.

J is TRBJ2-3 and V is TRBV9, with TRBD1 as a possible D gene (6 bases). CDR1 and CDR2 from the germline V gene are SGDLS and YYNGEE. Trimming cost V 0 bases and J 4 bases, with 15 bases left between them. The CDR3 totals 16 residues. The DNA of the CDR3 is TGTGCCAGCAGCGTAGGACACAGGGCTTTTTCAGATACGCAGTATTTT. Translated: CASSVGHRAFSDTQYF.

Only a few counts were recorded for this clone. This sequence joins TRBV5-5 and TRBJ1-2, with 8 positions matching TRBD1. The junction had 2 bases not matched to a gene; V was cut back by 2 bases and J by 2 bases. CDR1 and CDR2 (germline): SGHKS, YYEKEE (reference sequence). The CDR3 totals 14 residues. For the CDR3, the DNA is TGTGCCAGCAGCTTAGGACAGGGAAACTATGGCTACACCTTC. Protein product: CASSLGQGNYGYTF.

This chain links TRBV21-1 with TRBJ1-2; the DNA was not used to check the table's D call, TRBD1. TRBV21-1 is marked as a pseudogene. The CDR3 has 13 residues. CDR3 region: CASSKGQVHGYTF. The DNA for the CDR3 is TGTGCCAGCAGCAAGGGACAGGTACACGGCTACACCTTC.